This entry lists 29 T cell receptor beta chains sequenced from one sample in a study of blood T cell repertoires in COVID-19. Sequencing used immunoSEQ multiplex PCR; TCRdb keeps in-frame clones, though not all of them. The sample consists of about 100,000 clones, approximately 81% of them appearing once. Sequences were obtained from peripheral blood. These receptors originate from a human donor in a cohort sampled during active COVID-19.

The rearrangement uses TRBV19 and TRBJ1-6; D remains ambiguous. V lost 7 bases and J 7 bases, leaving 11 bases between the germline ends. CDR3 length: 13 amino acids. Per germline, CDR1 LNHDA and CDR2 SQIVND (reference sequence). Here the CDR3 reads CASKDAGNSPLHF. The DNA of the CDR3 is TGTGCCAGTAAAGACGCAGGAAATTCACCCCTCCACTTT.

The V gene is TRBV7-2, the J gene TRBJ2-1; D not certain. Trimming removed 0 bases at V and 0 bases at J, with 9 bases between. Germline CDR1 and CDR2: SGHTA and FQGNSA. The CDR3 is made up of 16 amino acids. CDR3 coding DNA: TGTGCCAGCAGCTTAGCTGCGCGGCCCTCCTACAATGAGCAGTTCTTC. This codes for CASSLAARPSYNEQFF.

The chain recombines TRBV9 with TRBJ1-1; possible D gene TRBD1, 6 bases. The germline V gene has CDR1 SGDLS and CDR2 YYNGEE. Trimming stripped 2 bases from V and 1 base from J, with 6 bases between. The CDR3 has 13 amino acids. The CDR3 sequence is CASSVTGNTEAFF. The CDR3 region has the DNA TGTGCCAGCAGCGTGACAGGGAACACTGAAGCTTTCTTT.

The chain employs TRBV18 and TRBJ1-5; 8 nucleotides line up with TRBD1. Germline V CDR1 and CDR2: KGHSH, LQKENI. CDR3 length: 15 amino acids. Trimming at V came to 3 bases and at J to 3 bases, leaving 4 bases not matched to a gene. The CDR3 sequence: CASSPGQDYNQPQHF. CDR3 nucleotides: TGTGCCAGCTCACCGGGACAGGACTACAATCAGCCCCAGCATTTT.

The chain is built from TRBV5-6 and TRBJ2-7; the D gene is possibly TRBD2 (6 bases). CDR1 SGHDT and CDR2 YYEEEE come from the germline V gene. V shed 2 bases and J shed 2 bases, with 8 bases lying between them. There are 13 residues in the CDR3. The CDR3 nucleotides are TGTGCCAGCAGCTTTTGGACTACCTACGAGCAGTACTTC. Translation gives CASSFWTTYEQYF. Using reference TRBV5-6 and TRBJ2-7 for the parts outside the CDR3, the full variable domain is DAGVTQSPTHLIKTRGQQVTLRCSPKSGHDTVSWYQQALGQGPQFIFQYYEEEERQRGNFPDRFSGHQFPNYSSELNVNALLLGDSALYLCASSFWTTYEQYFGPGTRLTVT.

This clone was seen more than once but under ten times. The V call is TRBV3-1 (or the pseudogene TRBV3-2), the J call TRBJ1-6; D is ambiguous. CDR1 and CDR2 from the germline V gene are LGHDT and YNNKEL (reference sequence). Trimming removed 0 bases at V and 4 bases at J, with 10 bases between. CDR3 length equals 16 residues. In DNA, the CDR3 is TGTGCCAGCAGCCAAGATCTTGGTCAGTATAATTCACCCCTCCACTTT. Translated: CASSQDLGQYNSPLHF.

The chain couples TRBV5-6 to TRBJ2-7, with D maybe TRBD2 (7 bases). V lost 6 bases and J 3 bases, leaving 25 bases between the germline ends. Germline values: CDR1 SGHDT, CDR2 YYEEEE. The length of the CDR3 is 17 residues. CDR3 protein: CASNNQGSGGRIYEQYF. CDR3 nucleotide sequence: TGTGCCAGCAACAACCAGGGGTCCGGGGGGAGAATCTACGAGCAGTACTTC.

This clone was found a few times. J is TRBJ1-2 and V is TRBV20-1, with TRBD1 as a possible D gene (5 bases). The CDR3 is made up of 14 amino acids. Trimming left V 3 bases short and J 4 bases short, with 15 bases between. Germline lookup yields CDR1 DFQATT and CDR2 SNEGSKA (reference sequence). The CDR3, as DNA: TGCAGTGCTAGTTCTGGGGGGAGTTCCTATGGCTACACCTTC. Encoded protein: CSASSGGSSYGYTF.

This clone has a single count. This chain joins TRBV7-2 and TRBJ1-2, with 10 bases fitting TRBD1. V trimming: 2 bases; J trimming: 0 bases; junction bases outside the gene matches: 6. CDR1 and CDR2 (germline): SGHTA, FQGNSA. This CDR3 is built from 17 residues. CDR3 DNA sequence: TGTGCCAGCAGCTTATACTCGGGACAGGGGACTAACTATGGCTACACCTTC. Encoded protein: CASSLYSGQGTNYGYTF.

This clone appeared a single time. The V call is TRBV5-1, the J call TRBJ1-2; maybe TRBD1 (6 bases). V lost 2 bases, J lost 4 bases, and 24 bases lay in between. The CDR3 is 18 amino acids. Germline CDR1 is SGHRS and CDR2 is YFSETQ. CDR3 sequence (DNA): TGCGCCAGCAGCTTTGAGGGGGTAACAAGGGGTGTTCTCTATGGCTACACCTTC. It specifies CASSFEGVTRGVLYGYTF.

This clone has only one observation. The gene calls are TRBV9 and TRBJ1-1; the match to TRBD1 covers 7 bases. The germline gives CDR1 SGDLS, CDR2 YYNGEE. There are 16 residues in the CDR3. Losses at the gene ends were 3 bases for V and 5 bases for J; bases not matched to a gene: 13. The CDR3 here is CASSAYETGRGTEAFF. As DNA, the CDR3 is TGTGCCAGCAGCGCCTACGAGACAGGGCGGGGTACTGAAGCTTTCTTT.

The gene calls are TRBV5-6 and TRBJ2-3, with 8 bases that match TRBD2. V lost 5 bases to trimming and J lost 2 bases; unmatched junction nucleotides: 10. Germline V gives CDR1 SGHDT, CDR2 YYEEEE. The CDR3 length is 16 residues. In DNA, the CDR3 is TGTGCCAGCAGTCGCGTGGTAGCGGGACTCACAGATACGCAGTATTTT. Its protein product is CASSRVVAGLTDTQYF.

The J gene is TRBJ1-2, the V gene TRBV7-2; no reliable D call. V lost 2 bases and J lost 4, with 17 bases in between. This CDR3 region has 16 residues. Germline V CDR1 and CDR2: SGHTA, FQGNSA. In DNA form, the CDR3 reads TGTGCCAGCAGCTTATCGGGAGCGAGGGCTGCCTATGGCTACACCTTC. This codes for CASSLSGARAAYGYTF.

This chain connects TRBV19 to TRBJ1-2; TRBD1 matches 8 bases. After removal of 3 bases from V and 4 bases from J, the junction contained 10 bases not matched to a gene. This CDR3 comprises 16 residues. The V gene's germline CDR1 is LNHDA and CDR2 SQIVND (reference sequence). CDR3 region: CASSIQSDRGIYGYTF. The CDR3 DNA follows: TGTGCCAGTAGTATCCAGAGCGACAGGGGAATCTATGGCTACACCTTC.

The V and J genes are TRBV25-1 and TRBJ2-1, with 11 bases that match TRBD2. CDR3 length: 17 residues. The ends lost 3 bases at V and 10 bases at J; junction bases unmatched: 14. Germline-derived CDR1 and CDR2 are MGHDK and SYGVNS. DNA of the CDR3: TGTGCCAGCAGTGATTATCCGATACTAGCGGGGGTCGTAGAGCAGTTCTTC. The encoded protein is CASSDYPILAGVVEQFF.

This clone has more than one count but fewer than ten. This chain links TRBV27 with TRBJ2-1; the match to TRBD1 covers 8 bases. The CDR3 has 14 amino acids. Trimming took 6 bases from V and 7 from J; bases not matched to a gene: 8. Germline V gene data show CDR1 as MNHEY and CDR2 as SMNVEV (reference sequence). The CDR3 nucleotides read TGTGCCAGCAGCACAGGGGGAAGAAGGAATGAGCAGTTCTTC. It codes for CASSTGGRRNEQFF.

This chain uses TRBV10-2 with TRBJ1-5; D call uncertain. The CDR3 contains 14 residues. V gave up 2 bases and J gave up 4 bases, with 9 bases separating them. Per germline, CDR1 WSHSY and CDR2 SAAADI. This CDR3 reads CASSEGSKNQPQHF. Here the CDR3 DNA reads TGCGCCAGCAGTGAGGGTTCTAAAAATCAGCCCCAGCATTTT.

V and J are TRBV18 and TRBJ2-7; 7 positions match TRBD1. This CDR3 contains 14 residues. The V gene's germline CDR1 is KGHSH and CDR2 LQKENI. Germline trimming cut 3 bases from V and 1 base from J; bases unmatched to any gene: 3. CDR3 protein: CASSPGQFSYEQYF. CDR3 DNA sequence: TGTGCCAGCTCACCGGGACAGTTTTCCTACGAGCAGTACTTC.

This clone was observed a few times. For the CDR3, the DNA is TGTGCCAGCAGCGTATCGGCGGTCACTTACACCGGGGAGCTGTTTTTT. Protein sequence: CASSVSAVTYTGELFF. The J gene is TRBJ2-2, the V gene TRBV9; D is unclear. CDR3 length equals 16 residues. V was clipped by 1 base and J by 3 bases, with 13 bases between them. From germline, CDR1 is SGDLS and CDR2 YYNGEE.

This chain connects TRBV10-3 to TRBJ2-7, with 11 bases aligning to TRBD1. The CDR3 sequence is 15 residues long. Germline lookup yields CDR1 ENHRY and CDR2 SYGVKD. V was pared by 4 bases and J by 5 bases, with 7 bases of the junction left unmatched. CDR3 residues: CAISARDRGSNEQYF. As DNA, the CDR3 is TGTGCCATCAGTGCCCGGGACAGGGGGAGCAACGAGCAGTACTTC.

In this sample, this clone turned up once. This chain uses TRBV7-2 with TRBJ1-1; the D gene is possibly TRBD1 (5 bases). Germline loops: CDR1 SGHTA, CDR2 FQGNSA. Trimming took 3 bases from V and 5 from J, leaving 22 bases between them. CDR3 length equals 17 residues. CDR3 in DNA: TGTGCCAGCAGCTTCTTGACCGGTGTAGGGGTTGGTACTGAAGCTTTCTTT. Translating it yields CASSFLTGVGVGTEAFF.

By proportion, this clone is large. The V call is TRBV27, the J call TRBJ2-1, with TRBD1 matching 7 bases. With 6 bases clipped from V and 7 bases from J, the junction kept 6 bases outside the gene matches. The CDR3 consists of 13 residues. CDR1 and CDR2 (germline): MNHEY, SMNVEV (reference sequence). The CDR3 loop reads CASSLGGRNEQFF. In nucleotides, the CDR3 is TGTGCCAGCAGCCTAGGGGGCAGGAATGAGCAGTTCTTC.

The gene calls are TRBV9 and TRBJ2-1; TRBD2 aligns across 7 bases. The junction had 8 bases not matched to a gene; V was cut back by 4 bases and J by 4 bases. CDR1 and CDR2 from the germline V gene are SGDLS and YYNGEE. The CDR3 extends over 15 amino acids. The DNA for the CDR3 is TGTGCCAGCAGCTTTAGCGGGCCTACGTACAATGAGCAGTTCTTC. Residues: CASSFSGPTYNEQFF.

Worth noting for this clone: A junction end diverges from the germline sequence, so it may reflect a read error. DNA of the CDR3: TGTGCCAGCAGCTTAGTCACTAAACAGGGGATAAATTTT. Protein sequence: CASSLVTKQGINF. The chain combines TRBV7-2 with TRBJ1-3; 7 nucleotides line up with TRBD1. The CDR3 runs 13 residues. Germline-derived CDR1 and CDR2 are SGHTA and FQGNSA.

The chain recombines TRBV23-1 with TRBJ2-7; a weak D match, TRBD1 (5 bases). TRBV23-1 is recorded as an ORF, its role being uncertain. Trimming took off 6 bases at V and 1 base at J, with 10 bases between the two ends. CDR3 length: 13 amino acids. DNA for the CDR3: TGCGCCAGCAGGGTCCAGGGTTCCTACGAGCAGTACTTC. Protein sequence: CASRVQGSYEQYF.

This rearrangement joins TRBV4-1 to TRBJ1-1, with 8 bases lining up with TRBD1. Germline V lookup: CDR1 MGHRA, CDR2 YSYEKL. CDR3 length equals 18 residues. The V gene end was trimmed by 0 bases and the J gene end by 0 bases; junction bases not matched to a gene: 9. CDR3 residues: CASSQDLWTGIMNTEAFF. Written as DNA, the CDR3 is TGCGCCAGCAGCCAAGATCTATGGACAGGGATCATGAACACTGAAGCTTTCTTT.

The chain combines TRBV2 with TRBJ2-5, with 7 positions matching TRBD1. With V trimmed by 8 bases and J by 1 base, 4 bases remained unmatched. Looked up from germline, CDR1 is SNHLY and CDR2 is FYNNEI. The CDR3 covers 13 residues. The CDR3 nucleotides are TGTGCCAGCGGCCGGGACAGCCAAGAGACCCAGTACTTC. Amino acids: CASGRDSQETQYF.

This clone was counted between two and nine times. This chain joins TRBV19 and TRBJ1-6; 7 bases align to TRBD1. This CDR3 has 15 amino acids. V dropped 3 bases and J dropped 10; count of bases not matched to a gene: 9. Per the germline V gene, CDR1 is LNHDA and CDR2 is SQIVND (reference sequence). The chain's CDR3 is CASSISGQGESPLHF. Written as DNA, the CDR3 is TGTGCCAGTAGTATTTCGGGGCAGGGGGAATCACCCCTCCACTTT.

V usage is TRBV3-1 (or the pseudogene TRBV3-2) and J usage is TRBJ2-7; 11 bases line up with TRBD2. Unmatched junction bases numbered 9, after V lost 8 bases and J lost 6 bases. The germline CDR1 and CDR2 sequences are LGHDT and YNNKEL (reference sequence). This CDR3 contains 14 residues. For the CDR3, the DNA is TGTGCCAGCCGGCCTCTAGCGGGGGGCGGCGAGCAGTACTTC. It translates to CASRPLAGGGEQYF.